This TCR beta chain originates from a study of early T cells in non-severe SARS-CoV-2 infection. Study background: With bulk RNA from unsorted whole blood as input, sequencing yielded unpaired chains. Study conclusions and caveats: CD4 and private specificities were missed by VDJdb matching, which favored anti-spike CD8 responses.

V gave up 7 bases and J gave up 0 bases, with 10 bases separating them. Germline V gene data show CDR1 as MNHNY and CDR2 as SVGAGI (reference sequence). The CDR3 loop spans 14 amino acids. Points on this clonotype: What it recognizes is unknown.

Individual cDNA molecules were tagged with unique molecular identifiers, the study reported. TCRdb re-derived calls from the 5' RACE reads in MiXCR, one entry per CDR3 protein. The sample comprises approximately 120,000 distinct CDR3 sequences, 14% to 15% of which are singletons, and 21% rests with the top ten. Source material: whole blood. The sequence derives from an adult who was a healthcare worker with PCR-confirmed SARS-CoV-2 infection or an uninfected control (not recorded which). The V gene is TRBV6-6, the J gene TRBJ1-5; D is ambiguous. As DNA, the CDR3 is TGTGCCAGCAAGCCGCGACTTAGCAATCAGCCCCAGCATTTT. This codes for CASKPRLSNQPQHF.